This T cell receptor beta chain stems from a study of CD4 T cells in relation to SARS-CoV-2 and coronaviruses. Looking at the study overall: The HLA restriction of the shared crossreactive spike epitopes was mapped.

To note about this clone: Its antigen is not known.

The table came from immunoSEQ multiplex PCR; TCRdb's copy has only in-frame clones and leaves some out. Here the sample spans some 40,000 clones, around 77% being singletons. This CDR3 region has 16 residues. Germline V gene sequence: CDR1 SGHVS, CDR2 FNYEAQ. V shed 1 base and J 4 bases; nucleotides not matched to a gene: 7. Sequencing was carried out using memory CD4+ T cells from PBMCs, cultured in vitro. This chain connects TRBV7-6 to TRBJ2-3; TRBD1 matches at 8 bases. This clonotype originated in an adult with COVID-19. CDR3 sequence reads: CASSLGYRGSADTQYF. The CDR3, as DNA: TGTGCCAGCAGCTTAGGGTACAGGGGGTCAGCAGATACGCAGTATTTT.